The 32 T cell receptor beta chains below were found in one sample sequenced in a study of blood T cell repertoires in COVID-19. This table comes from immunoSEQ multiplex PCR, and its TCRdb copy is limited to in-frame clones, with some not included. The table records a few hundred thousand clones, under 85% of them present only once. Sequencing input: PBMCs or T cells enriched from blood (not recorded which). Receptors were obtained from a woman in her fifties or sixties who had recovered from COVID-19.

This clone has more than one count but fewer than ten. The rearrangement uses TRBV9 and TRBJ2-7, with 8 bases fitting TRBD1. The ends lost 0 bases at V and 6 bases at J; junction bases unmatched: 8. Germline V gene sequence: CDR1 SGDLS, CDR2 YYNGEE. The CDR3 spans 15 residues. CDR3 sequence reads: CASSVDGQGVREQYF. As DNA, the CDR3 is TGTGCCAGCAGCGTAGACGGACAGGGAGTACGCGAGCAGTACTTC.

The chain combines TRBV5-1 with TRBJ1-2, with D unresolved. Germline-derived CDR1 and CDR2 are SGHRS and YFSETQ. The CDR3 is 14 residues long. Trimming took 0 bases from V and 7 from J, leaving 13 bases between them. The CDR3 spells CASSLGRPPGGYTF. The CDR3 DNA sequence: TGCGCCAGCAGCTTGGGTCGGCCACCGGGTGGCTACACCTTC.

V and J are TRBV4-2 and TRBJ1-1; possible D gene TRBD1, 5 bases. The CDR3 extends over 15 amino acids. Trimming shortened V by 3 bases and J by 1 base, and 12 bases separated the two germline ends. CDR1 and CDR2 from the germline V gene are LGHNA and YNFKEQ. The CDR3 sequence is CASSQTDTSNTEAFF. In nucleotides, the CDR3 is TGTGCCAGCAGCCAGACGGACACCTCGAACACTGAAGCTTTCTTT.

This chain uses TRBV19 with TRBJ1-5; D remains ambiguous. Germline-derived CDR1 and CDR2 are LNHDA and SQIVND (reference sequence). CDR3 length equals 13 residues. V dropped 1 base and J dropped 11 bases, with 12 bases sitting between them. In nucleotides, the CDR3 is TGTGCCAGTAGTATAGGAGTGGGCGGGGCCCAGCATTTT. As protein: CASSIGVGGAQHF.

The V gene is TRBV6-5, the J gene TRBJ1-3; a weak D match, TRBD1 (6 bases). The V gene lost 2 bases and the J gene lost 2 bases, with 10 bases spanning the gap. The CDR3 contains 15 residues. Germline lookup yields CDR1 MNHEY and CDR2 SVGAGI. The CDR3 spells CASSYATGPGNTIYF. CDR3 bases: TGTGCCAGCAGTTACGCCACAGGGCCTGGAAACACCATATATTTT.

In DNA, the CDR3 is TGTGCCAGCAGTGTGGGGGGTAGCGGGAGTCCGGATGAGCAGTTCTTC. The encoded protein is CASSVGGSGSPDEQFF. The chain recombines TRBV2 with TRBJ2-1, with 9 nucleotides matching TRBD2. The germline V gene encodes CDR1 SNHLY and CDR2 FYNNEI. The CDR3 is 16 residues long. Trimming at V came to 4 bases and at J to 8 bases, leaving 12 bases not matched to a gene.

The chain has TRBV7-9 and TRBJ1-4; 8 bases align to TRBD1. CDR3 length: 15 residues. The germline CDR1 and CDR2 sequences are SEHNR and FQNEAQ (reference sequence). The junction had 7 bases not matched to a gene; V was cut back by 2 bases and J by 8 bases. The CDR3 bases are TGTGCCAGCAGCTTAAACGCAGGGGGCACGGAAAAACTGTTTTTT. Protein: CASSLNAGGTEKLFF. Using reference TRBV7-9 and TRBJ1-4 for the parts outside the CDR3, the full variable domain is DTGVSQNPRHKITKRGQNVTFRCDPISEHNRLYWYRQTLGQGPEFLTYFQNEAQLEKSRLLSDRFSAERPKGSFSTLEIQRTEQGDSAMYLCASSLNAGGTEKLFFGSGTQLSVL.

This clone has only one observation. The CDR3 loop reads CASGTGPNPTLFF. CDR3 DNA: TGTGCCAGCGGGACAGGCCCAAACCCGACACTGTTTTTT. The rearrangement links TRBV2 to TRBJ1-4; 8 bases are shared with TRBD1. CDR3 size: 13 residues. V lost 8 bases, J lost 13 bases, and 12 bases stayed unmatched. Germline values: CDR1 SNHLY, CDR2 FYNNEI.

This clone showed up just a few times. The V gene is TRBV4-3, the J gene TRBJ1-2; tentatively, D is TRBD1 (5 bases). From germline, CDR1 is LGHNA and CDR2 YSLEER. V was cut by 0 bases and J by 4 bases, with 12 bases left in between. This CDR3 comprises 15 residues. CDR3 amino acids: CASSQDNQGGYGYTF. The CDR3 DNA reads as TGCGCCAGCAGCCAAGATAACCAGGGAGGCTATGGCTACACCTTC.

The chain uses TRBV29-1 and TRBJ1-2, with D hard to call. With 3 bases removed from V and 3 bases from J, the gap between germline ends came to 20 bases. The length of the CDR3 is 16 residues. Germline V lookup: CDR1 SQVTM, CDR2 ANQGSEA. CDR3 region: CSVDLVRDREYYGYTF. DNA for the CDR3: TGCAGCGTTGATTTAGTCCGAGACCGGGAGTACTATGGCTACACCTTC.

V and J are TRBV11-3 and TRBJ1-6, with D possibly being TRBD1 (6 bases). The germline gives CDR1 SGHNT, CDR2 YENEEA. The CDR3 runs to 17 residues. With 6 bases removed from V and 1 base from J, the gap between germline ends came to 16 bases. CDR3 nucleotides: TGTGCCAGCAGTCTAGGCCCCCAGGGGTCCTATAATTCACCCCTCCACTTT. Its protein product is CASSLGPQGSYNSPLHF.

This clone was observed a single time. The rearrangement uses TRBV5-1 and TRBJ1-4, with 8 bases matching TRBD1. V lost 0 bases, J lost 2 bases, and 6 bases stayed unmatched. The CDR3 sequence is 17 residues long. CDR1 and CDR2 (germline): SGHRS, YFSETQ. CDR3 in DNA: TGCGCCAGCAGCTTGGCAGGGGGCGGGCTTACTAATGAAAAACTGTTTTTT. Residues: CASSLAGGGLTNEKLFF.

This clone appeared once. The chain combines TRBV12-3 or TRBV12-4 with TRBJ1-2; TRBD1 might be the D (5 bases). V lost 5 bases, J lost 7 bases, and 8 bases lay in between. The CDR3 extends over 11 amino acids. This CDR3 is CASSQTAGYTF. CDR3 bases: TGTGCCAGCAGTCAGACAGCTGGCTACACCTTC.

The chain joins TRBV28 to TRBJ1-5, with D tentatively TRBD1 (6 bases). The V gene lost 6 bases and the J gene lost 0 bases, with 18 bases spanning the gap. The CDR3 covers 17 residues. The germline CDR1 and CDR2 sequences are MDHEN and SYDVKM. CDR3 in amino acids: CASSNGGGFNSNQPQHF. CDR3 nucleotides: TGTGCCAGCAGCAACGGTGGGGGCTTCAATAGCAATCAGCCCCAGCATTTT.

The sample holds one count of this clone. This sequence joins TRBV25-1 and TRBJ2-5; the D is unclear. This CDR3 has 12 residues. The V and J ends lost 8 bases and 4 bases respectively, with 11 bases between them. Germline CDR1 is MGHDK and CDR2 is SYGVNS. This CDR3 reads CASAPSRETQYF. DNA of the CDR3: TGTGCCAGCGCTCCTTCCAGAGAGACCCAGTACTTC.

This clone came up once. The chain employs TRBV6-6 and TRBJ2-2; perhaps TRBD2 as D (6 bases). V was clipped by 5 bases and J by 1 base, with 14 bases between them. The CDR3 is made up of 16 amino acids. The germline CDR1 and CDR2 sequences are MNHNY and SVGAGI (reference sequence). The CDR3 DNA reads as TGTGCCAGCAGTCCACACCCAGCGGGGAACACCGGGGAGCTGTTTTTT. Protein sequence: CASSPHPAGNTGELFF.

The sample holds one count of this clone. The CDR3 protein is CASSLARGRETQYF. The CDR3, as DNA: TGTGCCAGCAGCTTAGCGAGGGGGCGGGAGACCCAGTACTTC. The chain carries TRBV7-2 and TRBJ2-5; 7 bases agree with TRBD1. This CDR3 region has 14 residues. The V segment lost 0 bases and the J segment 5 bases; nucleotides outside the gene matches: 3. From germline, CDR1 is SGHTA and CDR2 FQGNSA. Together with reference TRBV7-2 and TRBJ2-5, the CDR3 gives the full variable domain: GAGVSQSPSNKVTEKGKDVELRCDPISGHTALYWYRQSLGQGLEFLIYFQGNSAPDKSGLPSDRFSAERTGGSVSTLTIQRTQQEDSAVYLCASSLARGRETQYFGPGTRLLVL.

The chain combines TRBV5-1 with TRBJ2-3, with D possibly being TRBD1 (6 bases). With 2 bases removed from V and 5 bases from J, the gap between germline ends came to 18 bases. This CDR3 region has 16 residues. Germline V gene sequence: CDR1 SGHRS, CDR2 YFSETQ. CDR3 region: CASSLWNRAVQDTQYF. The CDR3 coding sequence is TGCGCCAGCAGCTTATGGAACAGGGCGGTACAAGATACGCAGTATTTT.

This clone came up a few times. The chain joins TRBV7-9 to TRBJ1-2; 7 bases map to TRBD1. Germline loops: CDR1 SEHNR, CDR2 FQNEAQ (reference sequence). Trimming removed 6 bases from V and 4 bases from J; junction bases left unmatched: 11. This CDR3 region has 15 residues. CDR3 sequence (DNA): TGTGCCAGCAGTTCAACCGGACAGGCGACCTATGGCTACACCTTC. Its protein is CASSSTGQATYGYTF. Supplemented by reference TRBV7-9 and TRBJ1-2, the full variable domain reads DTGVSQNPRHKITKRGQNVTFRCDPISEHNRLYWYRQTLGQGPEFLTYFQNEAQLEKSRLLSDRFSAERPKGSFSTLEIQRTEQGDSAMYLCASSSTGQATYGYTFGSGTRLTVV.

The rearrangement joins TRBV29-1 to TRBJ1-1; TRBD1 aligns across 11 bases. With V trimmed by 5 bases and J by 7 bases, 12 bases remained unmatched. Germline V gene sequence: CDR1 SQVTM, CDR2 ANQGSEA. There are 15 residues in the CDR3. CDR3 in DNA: TGCAGCGTTTTCGTGAGGACAGGGGGCTTGGATGAAGCTTTCTTT. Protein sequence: CSVFVRTGGLDEAFF.

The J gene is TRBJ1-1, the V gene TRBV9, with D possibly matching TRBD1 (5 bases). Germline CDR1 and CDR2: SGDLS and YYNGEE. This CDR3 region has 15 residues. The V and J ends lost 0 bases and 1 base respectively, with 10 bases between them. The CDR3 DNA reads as TGTGCCAGCAGCGTAGGCCAGGGCGGGAACACTGAAGCTTTCTTT. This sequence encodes CASSVGQGGNTEAFF.

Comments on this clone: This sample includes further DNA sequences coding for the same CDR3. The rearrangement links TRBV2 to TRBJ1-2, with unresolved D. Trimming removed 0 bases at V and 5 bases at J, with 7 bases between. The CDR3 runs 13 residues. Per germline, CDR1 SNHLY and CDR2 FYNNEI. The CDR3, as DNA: TGTGCCAGCAGTGAAGCGTCGGGTTATGGCTACACCTTC. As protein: CASSEASGYGYTF.

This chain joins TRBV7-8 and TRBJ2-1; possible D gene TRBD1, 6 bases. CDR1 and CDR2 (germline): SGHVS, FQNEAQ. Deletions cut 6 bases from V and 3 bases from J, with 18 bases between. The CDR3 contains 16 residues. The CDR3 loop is CASSEGRDKIYNEQFF. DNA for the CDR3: TGTGCCAGCAGTGAGGGCCGGGACAAGATCTACAATGAGCAGTTCTTC.

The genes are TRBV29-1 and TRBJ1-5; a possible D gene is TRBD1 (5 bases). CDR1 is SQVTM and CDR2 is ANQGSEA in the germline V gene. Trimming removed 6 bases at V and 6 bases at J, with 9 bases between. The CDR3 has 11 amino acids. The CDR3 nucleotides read TGCAGCGTGGGGGAGGCTCAGCCCCAGCATTTT. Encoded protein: CSVGEAQPQHF.

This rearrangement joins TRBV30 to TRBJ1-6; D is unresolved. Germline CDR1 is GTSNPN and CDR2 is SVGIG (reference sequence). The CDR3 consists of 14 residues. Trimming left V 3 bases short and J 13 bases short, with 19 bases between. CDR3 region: CAWRGPSSLAPLHF. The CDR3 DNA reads TGTGCCTGGAGGGGCCCGTCCTCATTGGCCCCCCTCCACTTT.

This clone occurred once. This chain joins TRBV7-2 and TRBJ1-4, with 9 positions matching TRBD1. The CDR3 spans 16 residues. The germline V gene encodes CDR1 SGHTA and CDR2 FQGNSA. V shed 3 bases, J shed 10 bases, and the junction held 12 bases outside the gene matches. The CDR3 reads CASSLANRGRHGKLFF. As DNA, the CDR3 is TGTGCCAGCAGCTTGGCGAACAGGGGGCGCCACGGAAAACTGTTTTTT.

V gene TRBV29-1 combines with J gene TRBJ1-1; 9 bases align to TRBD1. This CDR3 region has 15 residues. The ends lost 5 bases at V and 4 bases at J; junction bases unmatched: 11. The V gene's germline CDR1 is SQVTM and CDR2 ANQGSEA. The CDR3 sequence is CSVLTRDRVGTEAFF. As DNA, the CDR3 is TGCAGCGTTCTAACCCGGGACAGGGTGGGCACTGAAGCTTTCTTT.

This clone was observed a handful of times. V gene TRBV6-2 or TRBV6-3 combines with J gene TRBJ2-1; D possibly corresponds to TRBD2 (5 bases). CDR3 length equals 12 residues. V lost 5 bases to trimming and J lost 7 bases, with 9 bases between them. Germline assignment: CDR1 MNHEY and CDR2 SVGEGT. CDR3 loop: CASSRTENEQFF. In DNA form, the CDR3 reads TGTGCCAGCAGTCGGACTGAGAATGAGCAGTTCTTC.

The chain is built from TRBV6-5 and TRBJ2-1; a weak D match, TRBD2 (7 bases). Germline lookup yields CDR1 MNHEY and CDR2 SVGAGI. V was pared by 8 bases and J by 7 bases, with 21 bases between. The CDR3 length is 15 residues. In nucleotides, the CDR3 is TGTGCCAGCCGTAGGGAGGGGGGGCGAGGGAATGAGCAGTTCTTC. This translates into CASRREGGRGNEQFF.

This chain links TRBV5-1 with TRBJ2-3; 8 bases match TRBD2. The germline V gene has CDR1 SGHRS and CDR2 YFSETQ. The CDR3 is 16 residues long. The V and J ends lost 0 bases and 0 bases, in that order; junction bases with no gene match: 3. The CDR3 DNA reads TGCGCCAGCAGCTTGGGGCGGGGGGAAAGCACAGATACGCAGTATTTT. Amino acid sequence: CASSLGRGESTDTQYF.

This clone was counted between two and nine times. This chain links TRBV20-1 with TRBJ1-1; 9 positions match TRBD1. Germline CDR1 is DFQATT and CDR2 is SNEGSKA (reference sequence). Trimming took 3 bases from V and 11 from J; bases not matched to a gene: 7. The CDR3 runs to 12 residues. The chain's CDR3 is CSASPTGGSAFF. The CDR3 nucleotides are TGCAGTGCTAGTCCCACAGGGGGCTCGGCTTTCTTT.

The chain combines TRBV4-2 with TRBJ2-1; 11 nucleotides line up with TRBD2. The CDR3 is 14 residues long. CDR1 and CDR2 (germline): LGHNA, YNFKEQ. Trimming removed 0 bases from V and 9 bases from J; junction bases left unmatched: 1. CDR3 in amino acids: CASSQDLAGGEQFF. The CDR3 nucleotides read TGTGCCAGCAGCCAAGATCTAGCGGGAGGTGAGCAGTTCTTC.